A single sample is the source of the 7 T cell receptor beta chains below, sequenced in a study of blood T cells in healthy people across ages. Alongside a J-beta primer mix, a sample-barcoded 5' primer served in a second PCR lasting about 7 to 12 cycles. TCRdb itself ran the 5' RACE reads through MiXCR, one entry per CDR3 protein. The repertoire holds 1.5 million to 2 million distinct CDR3 sequences, with less than 50% as singletons. Sequencing input: blood. The receptors originated from a middle-aged woman in good health.

This clonotype was observed a single time. This sequence joins TRBV7-2 and TRBJ2-3, with 10 nucleotides matching TRBD1. After removal of 7 bases from V and 4 bases from J, the junction contained 8 bases not matched to a gene. Per the germline V gene, CDR1 is SGHTA and CDR2 is FQGNSA. There are 15 residues in the CDR3. The CDR3 sequence is CASTPRDRGPDTQYF. CDR3 sequence (DNA): TGTGCCAGCACCCCTAGGGACAGGGGCCCAGATACGCAGTATTTT.

This chain links TRBV20-1 with TRBJ2-4, with D uncertain. The V gene lost 8 bases and the J gene lost 0 bases, with 11 bases spanning the gap. This CDR3 has 13 amino acids. Germline V gives CDR1 DFQATT, CDR2 SNEGSKA (reference sequence). The CDR3 DNA sequence: TGCAGTCACAAGATCGTAGCCAAAAACATTCAGTACTTC. Its translation is CSHKIVAKNIQYF.

J is TRBJ2-1 and V is TRBV4-3; D could derive from TRBD1 or TRBD2 (6 bases each). Germline assignment: CDR1 LGHNA and CDR2 YSLEER. V dropped 0 bases and J dropped 7 bases, with 13 bases sitting between them. The CDR3 length is 15 residues. This chain's CDR3 is CASSQDPLGGNEQFF. The CDR3 DNA sequence: TGCGCCAGCAGCCAAGATCCCCTAGGGGGGAATGAGCAGTTCTTC.

This rearrangement joins TRBV7-9 to TRBJ2-3, with a weak D call TRBD2 (5 bases). The length of the CDR3 is 17 residues. Trimming pared 5 bases from V and 2 bases from J, leaving 20 bases between. Germline CDR1 and CDR2: SEHNR and FQNEAQ (reference sequence). This chain's CDR3 is CASSRPPREVPTDTQYF. The DNA for the CDR3 is TGTGCCAGCAGCCGTCCTCCCCGGGAAGTACCCACAGATACGCAGTATTTT.

The chain combines TRBV21-1 with TRBJ2-5; TRBD1 is taken as the D call from the table, unchecked against the DNA. TRBV21-1 is tagged as a pseudogene. The CDR3 spans 16 residues. The CDR3 DNA sequence: TGTGCCAGCAGCTCCATCTCAGGGGCAAATCAAGAGACCCAGTACTTC. This translates into CASSSISGANQETQYF.

This clonotype was recorded a few times. The gene calls are TRBV12-3 or TRBV12-4 and TRBJ1-4; D remains unclear. Trimming left V 3 bases short and J 10 bases short, with 6 bases between. This CDR3 contains 11 residues. CDR3 nucleotide sequence: TGTGCCAGCAGTTTGGCCGGAAAACTGTTTTTT. Translated, it gives CASSLAGKLFF.

Of note for this clonotype: The junction shows a germline mismatch at one end, possibly a read error. The genes are TRBV28 and TRBJ2-3; D ambiguous. Germline-derived CDR1 and CDR2 are MDHEN and SYDVKM. The CDR3 extends over 15 amino acids. The CDR3 reads CASSFATEGSDTQYF. CDR3 coding DNA: TGTGCCAGTAGTTTCGCAACGGAAGGTTCAGATACGCAGTATTTT.